This T cell receptor (beta chain) was observed in a study of blood T cells in healthy people across ages. Regarding the study as a whole: Older age went with lower TCR beta diversity per million T cells, in a roughly linear way.

A word on this clonotype: Its antigen is unknown.

Germline loops: CDR1 SGHTA, CDR2 FQGTGA. The V gene lost 5 bases and the J gene lost 2 bases, with 8 bases spanning the gap. The CDR3 contains 13 residues. PCR was performed a second time for roughly 7 to 12 cycles using a sample-barcoded 5' primer and a J-beta primer mix. Sequencing yielded, for each sample, at least 2.5 million paired-end reads carrying CDR3. TCRdb called the 5' RACE reads again in MiXCR, with one record for every CDR3 protein. Of 1.5 million to 2 million distinct CDR3 sequences detected, 25% to 30% appear once; the ten largest clones hold around 7.7%. Sequencing was carried out using blood. This TCR came from a woman between 25 and 40 years old in good health. The J gene is TRBJ2-3, the V gene TRBV7-3; D ambiguous. The CDR3 DNA is TGTGCCAGCAGCCCTGGATACACAGATACGCAGTATTTT. Translating it yields CASSPGYTDTQYF.